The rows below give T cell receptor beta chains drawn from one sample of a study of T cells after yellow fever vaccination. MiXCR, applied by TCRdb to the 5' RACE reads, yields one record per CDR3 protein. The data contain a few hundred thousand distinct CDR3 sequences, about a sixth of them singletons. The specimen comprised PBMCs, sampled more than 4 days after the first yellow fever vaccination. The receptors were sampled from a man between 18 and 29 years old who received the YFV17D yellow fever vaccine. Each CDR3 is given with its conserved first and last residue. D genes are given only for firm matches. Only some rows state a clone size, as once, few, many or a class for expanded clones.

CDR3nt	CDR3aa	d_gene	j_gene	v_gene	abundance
TGCGCCAGCAGCGAGGGGAGCCAAGGGCTTAATTCACCCCTCCACTTT	CASSEGSQGLNSPLHF	NA	TRBJ1-6	TRBV5-1	few
TGTGCCAGTAGTATCACCACAGGGGGCCTAGGCGAGCAGTTCTTC	CASSITTGGLGEQFF	TRBD1	TRBJ2-1	TRBV19	few
TGTGCCAGCAGCTTAGATTCGAATTTGGGAGAGACCCAGTACTTC	CASSLDSNLGETQYF	NA	TRBJ2-5	TRBV7-2	NA
TGTGCCAGCAGCCGACTAGGGGGGCAAGAGACCCAGTACTTC	CASSRLGGQETQYF	NA	TRBJ2-5	TRBV3-1	few
TGTGCCAGCAGCCCCAGCTCCTACAATGAGCAGTTCTTC	CASSPSSYNEQFF	NA	TRBJ2-1	TRBV7-2	many
TGCAGCGCGTTGGGGGGAGAGCAGTACTTC	CSALGGEQYF	NA	TRBJ2-7	TRBV29-1	few
TGTGCCAGCAGTTTAGGGTGGGGGAGCACTGAAGCTTTCTTT	CASSLGWGSTEAFF	NA	TRBJ1-1	TRBV27	NA
TGCAGTGCTAATGACTACCGCACGGTTACGCAGTATTTT	CSANDYRTVTQYF	NA	TRBJ2-3	TRBV20-1	few
TGTGCCAGCAGCTTAGAGGCTACTAGCGGGGCGCAGTATTTT	CASSLEATSGAQYF	TRBD2	TRBJ2-3	TRBV7-2	many
TGTGCCAGCAGCGACCCCCGAAGGGGGCAGAACACTGAAGCTTTCTTT	CASSDPRRGQNTEAFF	TRBD1	TRBJ1-1	TRBV11-2	NA
TGTGCCAGCAGCGTAGCGGCCGGTGGGGTCTACAATGAGCAGTTCTTC	CASSVAAGGVYNEQFF	NA	TRBJ2-1	TRBV9	NA
TGTGCCAGCAGTGAACGGGGTGGAGAGACCCAGTACTTC	CASSERGGETQYF	NA	TRBJ2-5	TRBV2	NA
TGCAGTGCTAGAGATCCCGGCAGGGGGGTATCGGACGAGCAGTACTTC	CSARDPGRGVSDEQYF	NA	TRBJ2-7	TRBV20-1	NA
TGTGCCAGCAGCTTAGGGGGTTTAAAAACTGAAGCTTTCTTT	CASSLGGLKTEAFF	NA	TRBJ1-1	TRBV7-2	NA
TGTGCCAGTACTTGGCTAGAATCCACCGGGGAGCTGTTTTTT	CASTWLESTGELFF	NA	TRBJ2-2	TRBV19	few
TGCGCCAGCAGCCACGCGGATAGACAGGGTCGGTTCTTC	CASSHADRQGRFF	TRBD1	TRBJ2-1	TRBV4-1	few
TGTGCCAGCAGCCCCACGCGGGACAGGAAAGAAGGCAATCAGCCCCAGCATTTT	CASSPTRDRKEGNQPQHF	TRBD1	TRBJ1-5	TRBV12-3/TRBV12-4	NA
TGTGCCAGCAGAAGGGACAGGGAATTCTACAATGAGCAGTTCTTC	CASRRDREFYNEQFF	TRBD1	TRBJ2-1	TRBV7-8	NA
TGTGCCAGCAGCCCTCGACAGGGGCACACGGGATCACCCCTCCACTTT	CASSPRQGHTGSPLHF	TRBD1	TRBJ1-6	TRBV7-9	NA
TGTGCCAGCTCACCTATCCGGGACAGGGGCGCCGGGGAGCTGTTTTTT	CASSPIRDRGAGELFF	TRBD1	TRBJ2-2	TRBV18	few
TGTGCCAGCAGCCCCGGGACACGCCTCGGGGAAAACATTCAGTACTTC	CASSPGTRLGENIQYF	NA	TRBJ2-4	TRBV7-8	many
TGTGCCACCAGCAGAAGTGACGAGAACACTGAAGCTTTCTTT	CATSRSDENTEAFF	NA	TRBJ1-1	TRBV15	NA
TGCAGTGCTAGCCCTCGGACAGGGTCCTTCTACAATGAGCAGTTCTTC	CSASPRTGSFYNEQFF	TRBD1	TRBJ2-1	TRBV20-1	NA
TGTGCCAGCAGACGCGGACAGGCAAACACTGAAGCTTTCTTT	CASRRGQANTEAFF	TRBD1	TRBJ1-1	TRBV12-3/TRBV12-4	few
TGCGCCAGCAGCCAAGAAAAGGACAGGGTCGGGAGGGAGACCCAGTACTTC	CASSQEKDRVGRETQYF	NA	TRBJ2-5	TRBV4-1	NA
TGTGCCAGCAGTTACCCGACAGCCTACACAGATGCGCAGTATTTT	CASSYPTAYTDAQYF	NA	TRBJ2-3	TRBV6-2/TRBV6-3	once
TGTGCCAGCAGCTTATTCACCGGCAAGGGGGAGCAGTTCTTC	CASSLFTGKGEQFF	NA	TRBJ2-1	TRBV7-9	few
TGCGCCAGCAGCTTGACGGATGGGATTGAAGCTTTCTTT	CASSLTDGIEAFF	NA	TRBJ1-1	TRBV5-1	NA
TGTGCCACCAGTGACCCGGGGTCTAACACCGGGGAGCTGTTTTTT	CATSDPGSNTGELFF	NA	TRBJ2-2	TRBV24-1	NA
TGTGCCAGCACCCTAGTTAGCGGCTCTTTTTACAATGAGCAGTTCTTC	CASTLVSGSFYNEQFF	NA	TRBJ2-1	TRBV7-9	few
TGCAGTGCTAGCTTCGTAGGAGGGACTGAAGCTTTCTTT	CSASFVGGTEAFF	NA	TRBJ1-1	TRBV20-1	NA
TGTGCCAGCAGCTCCCCGACCTTGGGGGGGTATACGCAGTATTTT	CASSSPTLGGYTQYF	TRBD2	TRBJ2-3	TRBV7-2	NA
TGTGCCAGCAGCCTCCTAGCGGGGGGCGGCGGTGAGCAGTTCTTC	CASSLLAGGGGEQFF	TRBD2	TRBJ2-1	TRBV7-6	many
TGCAGTGCTATAGGGCAAAACACCGGGGAGCTGTTTTTT	CSAIGQNTGELFF	NA	TRBJ2-2	TRBV20-1	few
TGCAGTGCTAGGATAGGGGTAGATACGCAGTATTTT	CSARIGVDTQYF	NA	TRBJ2-3	TRBV20-1	NA
TGTGCCAGCAGATCCAATTCACCCCTCCACTTT	CASRSNSPLHF	NA	TRBJ1-6	TRBV27	few
TGTGCCAGCAGCACCTCCGGGACATCTGGGGGGACCCAGTACTTC	CASSTSGTSGGTQYF	NA	TRBJ2-5	TRBV7-2	many
TGTGCCAGCAGTTACCAACGGTCGGGGGAACGGAACACCATATATTTT	CASSYQRSGERNTIYF	NA	TRBJ1-3	TRBV6-5	few
TGTGCTAGTGGTTTGGTAGCCGATACGCAGTATTTT	CASGLVADTQYF	NA	TRBJ2-3	TRBV12-5	NA
TGTGCCAGCACCCCTTTGGTGTGGGCTTTCTTT	CASTPLVWAFF	NA	TRBJ1-1	TRBV7-2	NA
TGCAGCGTTGAATCCGTCTGGGTCTACACCTTC	CSVESVWVYTF	NA	TRBJ1-2	TRBV29-1	few
TGCAGCGTTCAGGGAGATAATTCACCCCTCCACTTT	CSVQGDNSPLHF	NA	TRBJ1-6	TRBV29-1	few
TGTGCCAGCTCACTCGACAGCTTTGGCTCCTACAATGAGCAGTTCTTC	CASSLDSFGSYNEQFF	NA	TRBJ2-1	TRBV18	NA
TGTGCCTCCAAAGACAGGGTGACAGAGACCCAGTACTTC	CASKDRVTETQYF	TRBD1	TRBJ2-5	TRBV28	few
TGTGCCACCAGTGAGCCCTTAGGGGGGGCTGAGACCCAGTACTTC	CATSEPLGGAETQYF	NA	TRBJ2-5	TRBV24-1	few
TGCGCCAGCAGCTTAGCAGGGGCCCCAGAGGATGGCTACACCTTC	CASSLAGAPEDGYTF	NA	TRBJ1-2	TRBV5-1	NA
TGTGCCAGCAGCTTAAAACACAGGGACTACGAGCAGTACTTC	CASSLKHRDYEQYF	NA	TRBJ2-7	TRBV11-2	NA
TGCAGCGCCCTGACTCTGATCAATGAGCAGTTCTTC	CSALTLINEQFF	NA	TRBJ2-1	TRBV29-1	NA
TGCAGCGTCCTAGGGGGAACCCCCACAGATACGCAGTATTTT	CSVLGGTPTDTQYF	NA	TRBJ2-3	TRBV29-1	few
TGTGCCAGCAGCGACCGGGTAGGAGGCTCTGGAAACGCCATATATTTT	CASSDRVGGSGNAIYF	NA	TRBJ1-3	TRBV7-6	NA
TGTGCCATCAGTGAACGGGGATTAGAGACCCAGTACTTC	CAISERGLETQYF	NA	TRBJ2-5	TRBV10-3	NA
TGTGCCAGCAGCTATAGCGGGGGGCTTTTCGGGGAGCAGTTCTTC	CASSYSGGLFGEQFF	TRBD2	TRBJ2-1	TRBV9	few
TGTGCCAGCAGAGGTGGACAGGGGCGGCAGCCCCAGCATTTT	CASRGGQGRQPQHF	TRBD1	TRBJ1-5	TRBV28	few
TGTGCCAGCAGCCTGGTTGTGGCAGGGCATCAGCCCCAGCATTTT	CASSLVVAGHQPQHF	NA	TRBJ1-5	TRBV28	once
TGTGCCAGCAGCTTGCGGTCGAGACAAGAGACCCAGTACTTC	CASSLRSRQETQYF	NA	TRBJ2-5	TRBV11-2	NA
TGTGCCAGCAGGATTGGGACGGGAGCTGTTAACTATGGCTACACCTTC	CASRIGTGAVNYGYTF	NA	TRBJ1-2	TRBV5-4	many
TGTGCCAGCAGTTACTCCCTTGACAGGGGAAATGGCTACACCTTC	CASSYSLDRGNGYTF	TRBD1	TRBJ1-2	TRBV6-5	NA
TGTGCCAGCAGCAACCTTCGGACGGGGAACACTGAAGCTTTCTTT	CASSNLRTGNTEAFF	NA	TRBJ1-1	TRBV5-6	once